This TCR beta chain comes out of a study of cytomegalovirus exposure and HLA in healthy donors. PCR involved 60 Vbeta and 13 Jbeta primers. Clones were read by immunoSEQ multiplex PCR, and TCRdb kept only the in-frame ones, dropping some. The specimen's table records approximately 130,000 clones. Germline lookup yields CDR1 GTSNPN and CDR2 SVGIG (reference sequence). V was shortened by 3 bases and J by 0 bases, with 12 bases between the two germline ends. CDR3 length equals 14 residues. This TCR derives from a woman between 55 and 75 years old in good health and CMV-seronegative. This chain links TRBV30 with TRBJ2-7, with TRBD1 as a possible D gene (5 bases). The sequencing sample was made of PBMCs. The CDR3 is CAWRTTGVSYEQYF. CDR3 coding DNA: TGTGCCTGGAGGACCACAGGTGTCTCCTACGAGCAGTACTTC.